The present T cell receptor beta chain was sequenced within a study of blood T cell repertoires in COVID-19. Study at large: T cells, B-cell-depleted T cells, or PBMCs supplied cDNA or gDNA.

Trimming left V 1 base short and J 5 bases short, with 15 bases between. Germline assignment: CDR1 SGHRS and CDR2 YFSETQ. The CDR3 covers 15 residues. This clone is a singleton in its sample. Assay: immunoSEQ multiplex PCR; the TCRdb copy retains only in-frame clones and omits some. The table has some 400,000 clones, more than 75% seen once; the top ten hold around 1.3%. Adults between roughly 18 and 89 years of age took part from 24 US areas. Sample: PBMCs or T cells enriched from blood (not recorded which). The gene calls are TRBV5-1 and TRBJ1-1; D remains unclear. This TCR derives from a man aged 25 to 40 who had recovered from COVID-19. The CDR3 reads CASSLSLRRETEAFF. The CDR3 nucleotides read TGCGCCAGCAGCTTGTCCCTCCGACGGGAGACTGAAGCTTTCTTT.